The entry below describes one T cell receptor (beta chain). No cognate antigen has been identified for it. Qualities for individual bases were not recorded, and no much larger clone is one base off. The data were obtained in a study of CD8 T cells in ankylosing spondylitis (dated by TCRdb to 2016 to 2017). Concerning the study at large: The study profiled T cell receptor beta repertoires in healthy donors and ankylosing spondylitis patients to find disease-linked TCR variants. In total, the full study cohort was made up of roughly 110 healthy donors and 25 to 30 ankylosing spondylitis patients. Peripheral blood samples were taken, and synovial fluid was additionally collected from ankylosing spondylitis patients.

What the work shows at the level of the full study, not this receptor alone: In peripheral blood, the disease-linked clones were found at relatively low frequencies and had a CD8+ phenotype. Some motif variants had previously been reported in the synovial fluid and blood of reactive arthritis patients, which suggests shared mechanisms of disease initiation. The disease-linked clones were reported to be significantly enriched in matched synovial fluid samples from ankylosing spondylitis patients. A TCR beta motif made up of 7 to 9 highly homologous amino acid variants appeared to be characteristic of blood from ankylosing spondylitis patients.

For sequencing, an Illumina HiSeq 2500 was employed. Quantitative 5'-RACE with molecular barcodes was the method used to prepare the TCR beta libraries. As for how the authors treated the data: A new computational method based on a probabilistic model of VDJ rearrangement was used to identify disease-linked TCR variants. TCRdb passed the public sequencing reads through fastp at Q25 and MiXCR, retaining productive beta sequences. Every distinct CDR3 protein forms one entry, paired with its most common genes and DNA. TCRdb's processing, not the study's, gives the V and J calls here. This sample holds more than 650,000 distinct CDR3 sequences; approximately 12% were observed only once. The biggest ten clones account for 0.51% of the sample. From the germline V gene (reference sequence), CDR1 is DFQATT and CDR2 is SNEGSKA. V drops 7 bases and J drops 0 bases, leaving 11 bases in between. Its CDR3 holds 13 amino acids, cysteine through phenylalanine. Only CDR3 DNA is held: 39 bases, read in frame from base 1.

The specimen sequenced was blood, either unsorted or a sorted T cell fraction (not recorded which). This TCR was recovered from a male donor with ankylosing spondylitis. The chain is encoded by TRBV20-1 joined to TRBJ2-3, with no reliable assignment of the D segment. The nucleotide sequence is given as TGCAGTGAAGGGCGGCTTAGCACAGATACGCAGTATTTT. Translation gives CSEGRLSTDTQYF.